Below are 17 T cell receptor beta chains sequenced from a single sample in a study of PD-L1 blockade in urothelial cancer (dated by TCRdb to 2016 to 2017). What the time point label conveys for this sample: pretreatment peripheral blood. The library was obtained by the immunoSEQ multiplex PCR assay. The table was pulled from immuneACCESS by TCRdb, which kept in-frame rearrangements only. Such tables lose some clones; where checked, under half of the loss comes from unresolved V genes, and the rest has no known cause. Within this sample are approximately 90,000 clones, with around 84% of them counted one time only. The biggest ten clones account for more than 2% of the sample. This specimen was PBMCs, taken around atezolizumab (anti-PD-L1) treatment. These receptors all stem from a man aged 55 to 70 with urothelial cancer.

V gene TRBV5-1 combines with J gene TRBJ1-1, with D maybe TRBD1 (6 bases). CDR1 SGHRS and CDR2 YFSETQ come from the germline V gene. Between the trimmed V and J ends, which lost 5 bases and 1 base, there was a span of 15 bases. The CDR3 is 15 residues long. CDR3: CASRFYPQGNTEAFF. The CDR3 DNA sequence: TGCGCCAGCAGGTTTTACCCACAGGGGAACACTGAAGCTTTCTTT.

The J gene is TRBJ1-2, the V gene TRBV9; unclear D gene. The CDR3 extends over 17 amino acids. Germline lookup yields CDR1 SGDLS and CDR2 YYNGEE. Trimming shortened V by 0 bases and J by 0 bases, and 15 bases separated the two germline ends. The CDR3, as DNA: TGTGCCAGCAGCGTAGTCGCCGAGCCATATTCTAACTATGGCTACACCTTC. Encoded protein: CASSVVAEPYSNYGYTF.

This clone was seen a single time. One end of the junction varies from germline; a read error may be responsible. The chain employs TRBV5-1 and TRBJ2-7; 11 bases match TRBD2. The germline gives CDR1 SGHRS, CDR2 YFSETQ. The CDR3 is 13 residues long. CDR3 DNA sequence: TGCGCCAGCAGCTTGGAGGGACTAGCGGATGTGGACTTC. Its translation is CASSLEGLADVDF. Using reference TRBV5-1 and TRBJ2-7 for the parts outside the CDR3, the full variable domain is KAGVTQTPRYLIKTRGQQVTLSCSPISGHRSVSWYQQTPGQGLQFLFEYFSETQRNKGNFPGRFSGRQFSNSRSEMNVSTLELGDSALYLCASSLEGLADVDFGPGTRLTVT.

This clone was observed a few times. The genes are TRBV7-2 and TRBJ2-7, with D possibly being TRBD2 (7 bases). V was trimmed by 5 bases and J by 0 bases, leaving 20 bases between them. The CDR3 extends over 17 amino acids. The V gene's germline CDR1 is SGHTA and CDR2 FQGNSA. The DNA for the CDR3 is TGTGCCAGCAGCAACAACCGGTGGGGGGGCCCCTCCTACGAGCAGTACTTC. It translates to CASSNNRWGGPSYEQYF.

The J gene is TRBJ2-7, the V gene TRBV10-3, with D unresolved. Germline V gives CDR1 ENHRY, CDR2 SYGVKD. Trimming pared 3 bases from V and 2 bases from J, leaving 2 bases between. The CDR3 has 11 amino acids. The CDR3 DNA is TGTGCCATCAGTGACGCCTACGAGCAGTACTTC. This codes for CAISDAYEQYF.

This sequence joins TRBV6-5 and TRBJ1-1, with no clear D. The V and J ends lost 5 bases and 2 bases respectively, with 9 bases between them. Germline assignment: CDR1 MNHEY and CDR2 SVGAGI. This CDR3 has 13 residues. Here the CDR3 DNA reads TGTGCCAGCAGTAAAGAGGGAAACACTGAAGCTTTCTTT. Translated: CASSKEGNTEAFF.

The gene calls are TRBV6-5 and TRBJ2-3; the match to TRBD2 covers 7 bases. Looked up from germline, CDR1 is MNHEY and CDR2 is SVGAGI. V shed 6 bases, J shed 0 bases, and the junction held 6 bases outside the gene matches. CDR3 length: 15 residues. The CDR3 protein is CASSGVGGSTDTQYF. In DNA form, the CDR3 reads TGTGCCAGCAGCGGTGTGGGAGGGAGCACAGATACGCAGTATTTT.

This chain uses TRBV29-1 with TRBJ2-2; 13 bases are a match to TRBD2. Germline assignment: CDR1 SQVTM and CDR2 ANQGSEA. The CDR3 spans 16 residues. V was pared by 2 bases and J by 4 bases, with 4 bases of the junction left unmatched. CDR3 in amino acids: CSVEYGLAGATGELFF. The CDR3 DNA reads TGCAGCGTTGAATACGGACTAGCGGGAGCCACCGGGGAGCTGTTTTTT.

The genes are TRBV5-4 and TRBJ2-5; 13 bases agree with TRBD2. This CDR3 is built from 16 residues. Looked up from germline, CDR1 is SGHNT and CDR2 is YYREEE (reference sequence). J gave up 11 bases and V 4 bases, and 14 bases lay outside the gene matches. The CDR3 bases are TGTGCCAGCAGCATGGCTGAACTAGCGGGGGGGACCTGTCAGTACTTC. Protein product: CASSMAELAGGTCQYF.

The chain links TRBV29-1 to TRBJ2-7; D may be TRBD1 (5 bases). This CDR3 has 15 residues. V was pared by 3 bases and J by 0 bases, with 15 bases between. Per the germline V gene, CDR1 is SQVTM and CDR2 is ANQGSEA. CDR3 nucleotides: TGCAGCGTTGATGCCCGGACATCCGGCTCCTACGAGCAGTACTTC. It translates to CSVDARTSGSYEQYF.

This clone was seen only a few times. Other nucleotide sequences in the sample specify the same CDR3. The V call is TRBV7-9, the J call TRBJ2-5; possible D gene TRBD2, 6 bases. Deletions cut 3 bases from V and 4 bases from J, with 6 bases between. This CDR3 is built from 12 residues. Per the germline V gene, CDR1 is SEHNR and CDR2 is FQNEAQ (reference sequence). CDR3 coding DNA: TGTGCCAGCAGCTTCGGGGGAGAGACCCAGTACTTC. This translates into CASSFGGETQYF.

This clone was counted between two and nine times. The J gene is TRBJ2-2, the V gene TRBV7-2, with D perhaps TRBD2 (6 bases). Germline loops: CDR1 SGHTA, CDR2 FQGNSA. The CDR3 loop spans 14 amino acids. V lost 6 bases to trimming and J lost 0 bases, with 8 bases between them. For the CDR3, the DNA is TGTGCCAGCAGAGGGACTGCGAACACCGGGGAGCTGTTTTTT. The encoded protein is CASRGTANTGELFF.

The CDR3 reads CASSLGQGNGELFF. The CDR3 DNA sequence: TGTGCCAGCAGCTTAGGCCAGGGGAACGGGGAGCTGTTTTTT. The rearrangement uses TRBV7-9 and TRBJ2-2; D is perhaps TRBD1 (6 bases). The V gene's germline CDR1 is SEHNR and CDR2 FQNEAQ (reference sequence). The CDR3 runs 14 residues. Deletions cut 1 base from V and 7 bases from J, with 10 bases between.

This rearrangement joins TRBV29-1 to TRBJ2-1, with 11 bases matching TRBD2. This CDR3 spans 18 amino acids. The V segment lost 1 base and the J segment 3 bases; nucleotides outside the gene matches: 11. Germline CDR1 is SQVTM and CDR2 is ANQGSEA. CDR3 in amino acids: CSVEVNVLLAGVYNEQFF. CDR3 DNA: TGCAGCGTTGAAGTCAATGTCCTACTAGCGGGAGTCTACAATGAGCAGTTCTTC.

This chain links TRBV10-3 with TRBJ2-5, with TRBD2 matching 8 bases. The CDR3 loop spans 16 amino acids. Germline V gives CDR1 ENHRY, CDR2 SYGVKD. The ends lost 5 bases at V and 5 bases at J; junction bases unmatched: 13. The CDR3 sequence is CAISRQAGAMEETQYF. CDR3 in DNA: TGTGCCATCAGTCGCCAAGCGGGGGCTATGGAGGAGACCCAGTACTTC.

The chain has TRBV19 and TRBJ2-1; 8 nucleotides line up with TRBD2. Germline V gene sequence: CDR1 LNHDA, CDR2 SQIVND (reference sequence). J gave up 3 bases and V 7 bases, and 8 bases lay outside the gene matches. The CDR3 totals 15 residues. Written as DNA, the CDR3 is TGTGCCAGTACCAAAGACCGGGGGGGCTACAATGAGCAGTTCTTC. It encodes CASTKDRGGYNEQFF.

The chain couples TRBV5-4 to TRBJ1-3; D is undetermined. V lost 4 bases and J 3 bases, leaving 8 bases between the germline ends. Germline loops: CDR1 SGHNT, CDR2 YYREEE (reference sequence). The CDR3 length is 13 residues. The CDR3, as DNA: TGTGCCAGCAGCAACGAACTTGGAAACACCATATATTTT. Translated, it gives CASSNELGNTIYF.